The clone carrying this T cell receptor beta chain was counted between two and nine times. Combining a sample-barcoded 5' primer with a J-beta primer mix, a second PCR ran for 7 to 11 cycles. TCRdb re-derived calls from the 5' RACE reads in MiXCR, one entry per CDR3 protein. The sample consists of under 1,000,000 distinct CDR3 sequences, more than 35% of them appearing once. The germline gives CDR1 ENHRY, CDR2 SYGVKD. Trimming took 2 bases from V and 1 from J, leaving 2 bases between them. The CDR3 length is 12 residues. The entry originates in a study of blood T cells in healthy people across ages. Material: blood. This receptor was identified in an elderly man in good health. The chain has TRBV10-3 and TRBJ2-5; D remains ambiguous. This CDR3 is CAISEPQETQYF. As DNA, the CDR3 is TGTGCCATCAGTGAGCCCCAAGAGACCCAGTACTTC.